Listed here are 18 T cell receptor beta chains from one sample, sequenced in a study of blood T cells in healthy people across ages. It was with a sample-barcoded 5' primer and a J-beta primer mix that a second PCR of roughly 7 to 12 cycles was run. TCRdb reprocessed the 5' RACE reads via MiXCR and lists one record per CDR3 protein. The table shows roughly 1,800,000 distinct CDR3 sequences, with approximately 50% occurring only once. Sample: blood. Receptors were obtained from a woman aged 40 to 55 in good health.

The chain uses TRBV6-1 and TRBJ1-2; TRBD1 agrees at 7 bases. The CDR3 runs 14 residues. The germline CDR1 and CDR2 sequences are MNHNS and SASEGT. Trimming cost V 1 base and J 5 bases; bases outside gene matches: 4. CDR3 DNA sequence: TGTGCCAGCAGTGAAGAGACAGGGTTATATGGCTACACCTTC. This translates into CASSEETGLYGYTF.

J is TRBJ2-6 and V is TRBV7-9; a weak D match, TRBD2 (6 bases). V was shortened by 8 bases and J by 12 bases, with 11 bases between the two germline ends. The CDR3 loop spans 11 amino acids. Per germline, CDR1 SEHNR and CDR2 FQNEAQ (reference sequence). The CDR3 reads CASGGEAVLTF. The CDR3 DNA is TGTGCCAGCGGAGGGGAGGCCGTCCTGACTTTC.

This clonotype was counted only a few times. This chain connects TRBV20-1 to TRBJ2-6; 10 nucleotides align to TRBD1. Per the germline V gene, CDR1 is DFQATT and CDR2 is SNEGSKA (reference sequence). The CDR3 covers 15 residues. After removal of 3 bases from V and 2 bases from J, the junction contained 1 base not matched to a gene. DNA for the CDR3: TGCAGTGCTAGGACAGGGGGCGCTGGGGCCAACGTCCTGACTTTC. Translation: CSARTGGAGANVLTF.

The chain recombines TRBV20-1 with TRBJ2-3; TRBD2 aligns across 9 bases. The CDR3 sequence is 14 residues long. Germline CDR1 and CDR2: DFQATT and SNEGSKA (reference sequence). V shed 2 bases and J 3 bases; nucleotides not matched to a gene: 3. Here the CDR3 DNA reads TGCAGTGCTAGACTAGCGGGGAGGACAGATACGCAGTATTTT. It translates to CSARLAGRTDTQYF.

The chain combines TRBV6-1 with TRBJ1-4, with 8 positions matching TRBD1. The germline V gene has CDR1 MNHNS and CDR2 SASEGT. V lost 7 bases to trimming and J lost 8 bases; unmatched junction nucleotides: 12. The CDR3 extends over 15 amino acids. The CDR3 reads CASTSRDRGREKLFF. The CDR3 region has the DNA TGTGCCAGCACCAGCAGAGACAGGGGTCGGGAAAAACTGTTTTTT.

This chain uses TRBV2 with TRBJ2-5; either TRBD1 or TRBD2 may fit D (5 bases each). Trimming took off 8 bases at V and 5 bases at J, with 18 bases between the two ends. Germline V gives CDR1 SNHLY, CDR2 FYNNEI. CDR3 size: 14 residues. CDR3 loop: CASPRTLGGETQYF. CDR3 nucleotides: TGTGCCAGCCCTAGGACACTGGGCGGGGAGACCCAGTACTTC.

On this clonotype itself: A read error may produce the germline difference seen at one junction end. This chain connects TRBV20-1 to TRBJ1-6, with D perhaps TRBD1 (5 bases). CDR1 is DFQATT, CDR2 SNEGSKA, per germline (reference sequence). The CDR3 is 15 amino acids. The CDR3 sequence: CGARDQGTPNSPLHF. As DNA, the CDR3 is TGCGGTGCTAGAGATCAAGGGACGCCAAATTCACCCCTCCACTTT.

The rearrangement links TRBV20-1 to TRBJ2-6; D is unclear. The CDR3 contains 16 residues. The germline gives CDR1 DFQATT, CDR2 SNEGSKA (reference sequence). V shed 3 bases and J shed 1 base, with 13 bases lying between them. In nucleotides, the CDR3 is TGCAGTGCTAGTGTCCGTTTATCATCTGGGGCCAACGTCCTGACTTTC. Translated: CSASVRLSSGANVLTF.

The V call is TRBV5-1, the J call TRBJ2-4; D not resolved. This CDR3 has 15 residues. The germline V gene encodes CDR1 SGHRS and CDR2 YFSETQ. The ends were cut back, 0 bases at V and 1 base at J, with 8 bases in the middle. The DNA of the CDR3 is TGCGCCAGCAGCTTGGTGTCTGGCGCCAAAAACATTCAGTACTTC. As protein: CASSLVSGAKNIQYF.

On this clonotype: Because it lacks the conserved phenylalanine or tryptophan at the end, this CDR3 is likely a read error. V and J are TRBV6-2 or TRBV6-3 and TRBJ2-5; a weak D match, TRBD1 (5 bases). Germline CDR1 MNHEY, CDR2 SVGEGT. The length of the CDR3 is 14 residues. Trimming took 8 bases from V and 0 from J, leaving 13 bases between them. As DNA, the CDR3 is TGTGCCAGCGGGGTTCAGGGCAACCAAGAGACCCAGTACTAC. The encoded protein is CASGVQGNQETQYY.

This rearrangement joins TRBV5-1 to TRBJ2-1, with D tentatively TRBD2 (6 bases). CDR1 is SGHRS and CDR2 is YFSETQ in the germline V gene. V lost 2 bases and J lost 7, with 13 bases in between. This CDR3 has 14 amino acids. This chain's CDR3 is CASSFQDRENEQFF. CDR3 coding DNA: TGCGCCAGCAGCTTTCAGGATCGGGAGAATGAGCAGTTCTTC.

This clonotype was seen a handful of times. This rearrangement joins TRBV27 to TRBJ1-2; no definite D call. The CDR3 contains 14 residues. Trimming stripped 5 bases from V and 0 bases from J, with 10 bases between. The germline V gene has CDR1 MNHEY and CDR2 SMNVEV (reference sequence). This CDR3 reads CASSLTPTNYGYTF. The DNA for the CDR3 is TGTGCCAGCAGTCTCACACCCACTAACTATGGCTACACCTTC.

This clonotype was picked up many times. V is TRBV7-2 and J is TRBJ2-3; no reliable D call. Trimming shortened V by 1 base and J by 4 bases, and 6 bases separated the two germline ends. In germline, CDR1 is SGHTA, CDR2 FQGNSA. CDR3 length: 13 amino acids. The CDR3: CASSLGVPDTQYF. The CDR3 DNA is TGTGCCAGCAGCTTAGGGGTCCCAGATACGCAGTATTTT.

Only a few counts were recorded for this clonotype. The chain carries TRBV7-3 and TRBJ1-1; 9 nucleotides line up with TRBD1. Looked up from germline, CDR1 is SGHTA and CDR2 is FQGTGA. Trimming at V came to 3 bases and at J to 4 bases, leaving 15 bases not matched to a gene. This CDR3 comprises 18 residues. DNA for the CDR3: TGTGCCAGCAGCTTGAGGCCCCGGGACAGGGTATTGGGCACTGAAGCTTTCTTT. Amino acid sequence: CASSLRPRDRVLGTEAFF.

The chain recombines TRBV6-1 with TRBJ2-1, with 10 bases lining up with TRBD2. The ends lost 7 bases at V and 5 bases at J; junction bases unmatched: 17. The CDR3 length is 18 residues. Germline V gene lookup returns CDR1 MNHNS and CDR2 SASEGT. The CDR3 here is CASTYPTRGLAGDNEQFF. DNA of the CDR3: TGTGCCAGCACCTACCCTACCCGGGGGCTAGCGGGGGACAATGAGCAGTTCTTC.

J is TRBJ2-2 and V is TRBV6-5, with 7 bases aligning to TRBD1. Per the germline V gene, CDR1 is MNHEY and CDR2 is SVGAGI. J was trimmed by 7 bases and V by 2 bases; bases with no gene match: 7. The CDR3 totals 15 residues. Here the CDR3 DNA reads TGTGCCAGCAGTTACGCGACAGGGAACGGCGGGGAGCTGTTTTTT. This translates into CASSYATGNGGELFF.

This clonotype has just a few counts. V and J are TRBV11-2 and TRBJ2-6, with a possible D match to TRBD1 (6 bases). V gave up 1 base and J gave up 0 bases, with 10 bases separating them. Germline CDR1 SGHAT, CDR2 FQNNGV. The CDR3 runs to 17 residues. The CDR3 loop is CASSLVDRPSGANVLTF. The DNA for the CDR3 is TGTGCCAGCAGCTTAGTTGACAGGCCCTCTGGGGCCAACGTCCTGACTTTC.

This clonotype appeared a few times. V usage is TRBV29-1 and J usage is TRBJ1-2; the D gene is possibly TRBD1 (5 bases). The V gene lost 8 bases and the J gene lost 0 bases, with 19 bases spanning the gap. Per the germline V gene, CDR1 is SQVTM and CDR2 is ANQGSEA. The length of the CDR3 is 15 residues. The CDR3: CSTREVDRANYGYTF. For the CDR3, the DNA is TGCAGCACCCGAGAGGTTGACAGAGCTAACTATGGCTACACCTTC.